Below, one T cell receptor (beta chain) is given with its context. The sample holds many counts of this clonotype. Its recognized antigen is unknown. Base quality data are lacking; no much larger clone is found one base away. What the treatment or condition label conveys for this sample: in vitro stimulation with specific CMV peptide epitopes to enrich CMV-specific T cells. The data were taken from a study of T cell repertoires in cytomegalovirus infection (dated by TCRdb to about 2019). General notes on the study: Recently identified HLA-C-restricted CMV epitopes, whose presentation resists viral immunomodulation, were targeted by peptide stimulations together with well-studied HLA-B-restricted epitopes. The HLA type of each donor mattered for the analysis, because public TCR beta signatures pointed to carriage of CMV infection along with the matching HLA type. Results the study describes overall, beyond this receptor: The ex vivo response was dominated by HLA-C-restricted CMV-specific TCR beta clonotypes, and the single most frequent clonotype in two of eight donors was supplied by these HLA-C-restricted clonotypes. Carriers of CMV infection plus the relevant HLA type were discriminated by the cumulative frequency of public TCR beta family members in the study cohort and in an independent roughly 380-donor cohort.

For sequencing, an Illumina HiSeq 1500 was employed. TCRdb itself trimmed the public reads at Q25 with fastp, ran MiXCR and retained productive beta chains. Rows matching on CDR3 protein sequence are summarized as one entry with the most common DNA and genes. Here the sample has approximately 83,000 distinct CDR3 sequences; 20% to 30% occur a single time. Roughly 50% of the sample comes from the top ten. The germline V gene provides CDR1 LGHNT and CDR2 FRNRAP. The CDR3 holds 12 amino acids from the cysteine to the phenylalanine. The DNA shown is the 36-base CDR3, in frame from base 1. Cut back by 10 bases and 5 bases, the V and J ends lie 12 bases apart.

The sequence was obtained from a human donor in good health (CMV status not recorded). Some clones in this sample may be carry-over from other donors' samples. The sequencing used CD8+ T cells from cultured PBMCs, collected from culture after CMV antigen stimulation. The chain couples TRBV12-5 to TRBJ2-1; a tentative D call is TRBD2 (5 bases match). The encoded CDR3 is CATGEGNNEQFF. DNA sequence: TGTGCTACCGGGGAAGGGAACAATGAGCAGTTCTTC.